This is a list of T cell receptor beta chains from one sample in a study of graft-versus-host responses after intestinal transplantation. Their cognate antigens are unknown. Assay used: immunoSEQ multiplex PCR; TCRdb lists only in-frame clones, some missing. The sample yields under 100,000 clones, less than 95% seen once. The sample was unstimulated CD4+ T cells sorted from spleen or lymph node cells, taken before transplant. The receptors stem from a human donor who was the organ donor for an intestinal transplant. CDR3s include the opening cysteine and the closing phenylalanine or tryptophan. Fields, in order: CDR3 protein, CDR3 DNA, clone size, J gene, V gene, D gene. The D gene is left open where the match is weak. Size tells how often a clone was seen (once, few, many) or the class of an expanded clone, and some rows leave it out.

CDR3 protein: CASSLGLIYGYTF
CDR3 DNA: TGTGCCAGCAGCTTAGGACTGATCTATGGCTACACCTTC
clone size: .
J gene: TRBJ1-2
V gene: TRBV7-2
D gene: .

CDR3 protein: CASSARTSGDIYNEQFF
CDR3 DNA: TGTGCCAGCAGCGCCCGGACTAGCGGGGATATTTACAATGAGCAGTTCTTC
clone size: .
J gene: TRBJ2-1
V gene: TRBV9
D gene: TRBD2

CDR3 protein: CASGAGQDFYNEQFF
CDR3 DNA: TGTGCTAGTGGTGCCGGACAGGACTTCTACAATGAGCAGTTCTTC
clone size: .
J gene: TRBJ2-1
V gene: TRBV12-5
D gene: TRBD1

CDR3 protein: CASSLEGNTEAFF
CDR3 DNA: TGTGCCAGCAGCTTAGAGGGGAACACTGAAGCTTTCTTT
clone size: once
J gene: TRBJ1-1
V gene: TRBV7-9
D gene: .

CDR3 protein: CASSRNLGQGGYGYTF
CDR3 DNA: TGCGCCAGCAGCCGAAACCTAGGACAGGGAGGCTATGGCTACACCTTC
clone size: .
J gene: TRBJ1-2
V gene: TRBV4-1
D gene: TRBD1

CDR3 protein: CASGLDWPPEAFF
CDR3 DNA: TGTGCTAGTGGTTTGGACTGGCCCCCAGAGGCTTTCTTT
clone size: .
J gene: TRBJ1-1
V gene: TRBV12-5
D gene: .

CDR3 protein: CASSLRSAGYGYTF
CDR3 DNA: TGTGCCAGCAGCTTAAGGTCGGCAGGCTATGGCTACACCTTC
clone size: .
J gene: TRBJ1-2
V gene: TRBV7-2
D gene: .

CDR3 protein: CASSGRHDHRGGIYEQYF
CDR3 DNA: TGTGCCAGCAGTGGCCGCCACGATCACAGGGGAGGAATCTACGAGCAGTACTTC
clone size: .
J gene: TRBJ2-7
V gene: TRBV6-4
D gene: .

CDR3 protein: CASNLGGISYEQYF
CDR3 DNA: TGTGCCAGCAACCTAGGGGGCATTTCGTACGAGCAGTACTTC
clone size: .
J gene: TRBJ2-7
V gene: TRBV28
D gene: TRBD1

CDR3 protein: CAWSVSPRADTTYEQYF
CDR3 DNA: TGTGCCTGGAGTGTATCCCCCCGAGCTGACACTACCTACGAGCAGTACTTC
clone size: .
J gene: TRBJ2-7
V gene: TRBV30
D gene: .

CDR3 protein: CASSGTAGANVLTF
CDR3 DNA: TGTGCCAGCAGCGGTACAGCTGGGGCCAACGTCCTGACTTTC
clone size: once
J gene: TRBJ2-6
V gene: TRBV2
D gene: .

CDR3 protein: CASSYSSSNQPQHF
CDR3 DNA: TGTGCCAGCAGTTACTCGAGTAGCAATCAGCCCCAGCATTTT
clone size: few
J gene: TRBJ1-5
V gene: TRBV6-5
D gene: .

CDR3 protein: CATSRGTGTGVYEQYF
CDR3 DNA: TGTGCCACCAGCAGGGGCACCGGGACAGGGGTGTACGAGCAGTACTTC
clone size: .
J gene: TRBJ2-7
V gene: TRBV15
D gene: TRBD1

CDR3 protein: CASSVGAQHYNEQFF
CDR3 DNA: TGTGCCAGCAGTGTAGGGGCCCAGCACTACAATGAGCAGTTCTTC
clone size: few
J gene: TRBJ2-1
V gene: TRBV6-4
D gene: .

CDR3 protein: CAISEGLAGAGGSTDTQYF
CDR3 DNA: TGTGCCATCAGTGAAGGTCTAGCGGGGGCCGGAGGGAGCACAGATACGCAGTATTTT
clone size: .
J gene: TRBJ2-3
V gene: TRBV10-3
D gene: TRBD2

CDR3 protein: CASSLRGGASNTGELFF
CDR3 DNA: TGTGCCAGCAGCTTACGCGGGGGGGCTTCTAACACCGGGGAGCTGTTTTTT
clone size: few
J gene: TRBJ2-2
V gene: TRBV7-9
D gene: TRBD2

CDR3 protein: CASSRLQGRVEAFF
CDR3 DNA: TGTGCCAGCAGCCGACTACAGGGGAGAGTTGAAGCTTTCTTT
clone size: .
J gene: TRBJ1-1
V gene: TRBV5-8
D gene: TRBD1

CDR3 protein: CASSQLDGGDTEAFF
CDR3 DNA: TGTGCCAGCAGCCAGCTCGACGGGGGAGACACTGAAGCTTTCTTT
clone size: .
J gene: TRBJ1-1
V gene: TRBV4-2
D gene: .

CDR3 protein: CASSLGIYGYTF
CDR3 DNA: TGCGCCAGCAGTCTAGGAATCTATGGCTACACCTTC
clone size: .
J gene: TRBJ1-2
V gene: TRBV23-1
D gene: .

CDR3 protein: CSVEGAGGTDTQYF
CDR3 DNA: TGCAGCGTTGAAGGAGCGGGGGGAACGGATACGCAGTATTTT
clone size: .
J gene: TRBJ2-3
V gene: TRBV29-1
D gene: TRBD2